The 28 T cell receptor beta chains presented below share a single source sample, sequenced in a study of early T cells in non-severe SARS-CoV-2 infection. TCRdb re-called the 5' RACE reads with MiXCR, one entry per CDR3 protein. Of around 61,000 distinct CDR3 sequences listed, about 10% are singletons. The sequenced sample was whole blood. The receptors originated from an adult who was a healthcare worker with PCR-confirmed SARS-CoV-2 infection or an uninfected control (not recorded which).

There are a few counts of this clonotype. The V call is TRBV4-1, the J call TRBJ1-2, with D possibly matching TRBD1 (6 bases). Germline V gene data show CDR1 as MGHRA and CDR2 as YSYEKL. With 1 base removed from V and 7 bases from J, the gap between germline ends came to 10 bases. The CDR3 is made up of 13 amino acids. CDR3 residues: CASSQVGGFGYTF. CDR3 coding DNA: TGCGCCAGCAGCCAAGTGGGGGGCTTTGGCTACACCTTC.

This clonotype showed up many times. The V gene is TRBV18, the J gene TRBJ2-1, with 9 bases matching TRBD1. The CDR3 totals 13 residues. With V trimmed by 6 bases and J by 6 bases, 3 bases remained unmatched. The germline gives CDR1 KGHSH, CDR2 LQKENI. CDR3 residues: CASSRDRANEQFF. The DNA for the CDR3 is TGTGCCAGCTCCCGGGACAGGGCCAATGAGCAGTTCTTC.

The chain employs TRBV29-1 and TRBJ2-3, with no clear D. The CDR3 sequence is 13 residues long. Per germline, CDR1 SQVTM and CDR2 ANQGSEA. V lost 3 bases to trimming and J lost 6 bases, with 13 bases between them. The DNA of the CDR3 is TGCAGCGTTGAGGTTGGGGTGTCTGATACGCAGTATTTT. It yields the protein CSVEVGVSDTQYF.

This clonotype was seen many times. CDR3 amino acids: CSVDLGGMNTGELFF. Here the CDR3 DNA reads TGCAGCGTTGATCTTGGGGGCATGAACACCGGGGAGCTGTTTTTT. This chain links TRBV29-1 with TRBJ2-2; tentatively, D is TRBD1 (6 bases). V was clipped by 3 bases and J by 1 base, with 12 bases between them. The CDR3 consists of 15 residues. Germline CDR1 is SQVTM and CDR2 is ANQGSEA.

This clonotype occurred a few times. The chain employs TRBV19 and TRBJ2-2, with D perhaps matching TRBD2 (6 bases). This CDR3 has 16 amino acids. From germline, CDR1 is LNHDA and CDR2 SQIVND (reference sequence). V dropped 7 bases and J dropped 0 bases, with 15 bases sitting between them. CDR3 nucleotides: TGTGCCAGTACATCTGGATCGGGAGCGAACACCGGGGAGCTGTTTTTT. This codes for CASTSGSGANTGELFF. The variable domain in full, with the rest retrieved from reference TRBV19 and TRBJ2-2, is DGGITQSPKYLFRKEGQNVTLSCEQNLNHDAMYWYRQDPGQGLRLIYYSQIVNDFQKGDIAEGYSVSREKKESFPLTVTSAQKNPTAFYLCASTSGSGANTGELFFGEGSRLTVL.

This clonotype was observed a few times. V is TRBV11-2 and J is TRBJ2-3; D gene uncertain. Germline V CDR1 and CDR2: SGHAT, FQNNGV. The CDR3 sequence is 13 residues long. V gave up 4 bases and J gave up 4 bases, with 9 bases separating them. CDR3 in DNA: TGTGCCAGCAGCTCCCCCCCCCCAGATACGCAGTATTTT. The encoded protein is CASSSPPPDTQYF.

This clonotype was detected only a few times. The V and J genes are TRBV6-6 and TRBJ1-1, with D possibly being TRBD1 (5 bases). The CDR3 runs to 16 residues. Trimming took off 6 bases at V and 1 base at J, with 18 bases between the two ends. CDR1 is MNHNY, CDR2 SVGAGI, per germline (reference sequence). CDR3 in DNA: TGTGCCAGCAGGGTACCGGGGGGTAGTACGAACACTGAAGCTTTCTTT. It encodes CASRVPGGSTNTEAFF.

This clonotype was recorded many times. This sequence joins TRBV5-4 and TRBJ2-7; TRBD1 matches at 10 bases. The CDR3 loop spans 14 amino acids. Germline V lookup: CDR1 SGHNT, CDR2 YYREEE (reference sequence). V trimming: 2 bases; J trimming: 6 bases; junction bases outside the gene matches: 5. The CDR3 nucleotides are TGTGCCAGCAGCTTTGGAGGGGACAGGGGCGAGCAGTACTTC. This sequence encodes CASSFGGDRGEQYF.

This clonotype has at least ten counts. This sequence joins TRBV30 and TRBJ2-2, with D tentatively TRBD1 (5 bases). Trimming removed 0 bases at V and 1 base at J, with 18 bases between. CDR3 size: 18 residues. Germline CDR1 reads GTSNPN; CDR2 reads SVGIG (reference sequence). The CDR3 DNA follows: TGTGCCTGGAGTGTAGTATGGGCCAGGGCATGGAACACCGGGGAGCTGTTTTTT. Its translation: CAWSVVWARAWNTGELFF.

Ten or more counts support this clonotype. The chain uses TRBV12-3 or TRBV12-4 and TRBJ2-7; D is perhaps TRBD1 (6 bases). V lost 3 bases to trimming and J lost 3 bases, with 15 bases between them. The CDR3 runs 15 residues. The CDR3 DNA follows: TGTGCCAGCAGTTTGTCAGGGGTACCCGGCTACGAGCAGTACTTC. Translating gives CASSLSGVPGYEQYF.

This clonotype was detected many times. Here the CDR3 DNA reads TGTGCCAGCAGTTTCGGAGGATACGACACCGGGGAGCTGTTTTTT. Protein product: CASSFGGYDTGELFF. The chain joins TRBV28 to TRBJ2-2; a possible D gene is TRBD2 (5 bases). CDR1 is MDHEN, CDR2 SYDVKM, per germline. CDR3 size: 15 residues. V dropped 3 bases and J dropped 3 bases, with 11 bases sitting between them.

This clonotype came up a few times. This chain joins TRBV9 and TRBJ1-2; D is unclear. The CDR3 has 13 residues. With 0 bases removed from V and 2 bases from J, the gap between germline ends came to 5 bases. CDR1 and CDR2 (germline): SGDLS, YYNGEE. Written as DNA, the CDR3 is TGTGCCAGCAGCGTAGAGTTAAACTATGGCTACACCTTC. This encodes CASSVELNYGYTF.

The CDR3 nucleotides are TGTGCCTGGAGTGTGGGTGGCACTGAAGCTTTCTTT. This sequence encodes CAWSVGGTEAFF. The chain recombines TRBV30 with TRBJ1-1, with D uncertain. Germline V gives CDR1 GTSNPN, CDR2 SVGIG (reference sequence). V was shortened by 0 bases and J by 4 bases, with 6 bases between the two germline ends. There are 12 residues in the CDR3.

The chain is built from TRBV29-1 and TRBJ2-7; D is ambiguous. The CDR3 runs 17 residues. The germline gives CDR1 SQVTM, CDR2 ANQGSEA. V lost 0 bases, J lost 1 base, and 19 bases lay in between. CDR3 in DNA: TGCAGCGTTGAAGATTCTGGAAGGAGAGGTAAATCCTACGAGCAGTACTTC. This sequence encodes CSVEDSGRRGKSYEQYF.

This clonotype was seen at least ten times. V is TRBV12-3 or TRBV12-4 and J is TRBJ2-6, with no clear D. The CDR3 covers 16 residues. V gave up 3 bases and J gave up 2 bases, with 11 bases separating them. The CDR3 region is CASSFYLGTGANVLTF. In nucleotides, the CDR3 is TGTGCCAGCAGTTTCTATCTGGGTACTGGGGCCAACGTCCTGACTTTC.

This clonotype was observed many times. The V and J genes are TRBV20-1 and TRBJ1-1; TRBD1 might be the D (5 bases). CDR1 is DFQATT, CDR2 SNEGSKA, per germline (reference sequence). The CDR3 sequence is 15 residues long. The chain's CDR3 is CSATRNRLMETEAFF. The CDR3 DNA is TGCAGCGCCACTCGCAACAGGCTAATGGAGACTGAAGCTTTCTTT.

This clonotype was counted ten times or more. This chain joins TRBV2 and TRBJ2-2, with 7 nucleotides matching TRBD2. CDR1 is SNHLY, CDR2 FYNNEI, per germline. V lost 2 bases and J lost 1; bases outside the gene matches: 4. CDR3 length equals 16 residues. This chain's CDR3 is CASSEIGGGNTGELFF. The CDR3 DNA is TGTGCCAGCAGTGAAATTGGCGGGGGGAACACCGGGGAGCTGTTTTTT.

This clonotype was seen ten or more times. The V and J genes are TRBV14 and TRBJ1-2; 8 nucleotides align to TRBD1. CDR3 length equals 15 residues. Germline CDR1 is SGHDN and CDR2 is FVKESK. The V and J ends lost 3 bases and 7 bases, in that order; junction bases with no gene match: 10. CDR3 residues: CASSHSPGQVVGYTF. The CDR3 nucleotides read TGTGCCAGCAGCCACTCTCCGGGACAGGTCGTTGGCTACACCTTC.

The CDR3: CASSLGEPAGYTF. The CDR3 nucleotides read TGTGCCAGCAGTCTCGGGGAGCCCGCTGGCTACACCTTC. The gene calls are TRBV6-1 and TRBJ1-2, with unresolved D. The germline V gene encodes CDR1 MNHNS and CDR2 SASEGT. Trimming stripped 5 bases from V and 7 bases from J, with 14 bases between. There are 13 residues in the CDR3.

This clonotype was seen at least ten times. The V gene is TRBV27, the J gene TRBJ2-4, with 14 bases identical to TRBD2. The germline V gene has CDR1 MNHEY and CDR2 SMNVEV (reference sequence). Losses at the gene ends were 5 bases for V and 0 bases for J; bases not matched to a gene: 9. The CDR3 loop spans 19 amino acids. The CDR3 coding sequence is TGTGCCAGCAGTCTCTATCGACTAGCGGGGGGGCTAGCCAAAAACATTCAGTACTTC. Its translation is CASSLYRLAGGLAKNIQYF.

This clonotype has ten or more counts. V and J are TRBV19 and TRBJ1-5; possible D gene TRBD1, 6 bases. Germline V gene lookup returns CDR1 LNHDA and CDR2 SQIVND (reference sequence). CDR3 size: 14 residues. V dropped 6 bases and J dropped 7 bases, with 16 bases sitting between them. The CDR3 reads CASSPDLRGQPQHF. In DNA form, the CDR3 reads TGTGCCAGTAGCCCCGACCTCAGGGGACAGCCCCAGCATTTT.

The chain joins TRBV6-2 or TRBV6-3 to TRBJ2-4; 7 bases match TRBD2. The CDR3 has 15 amino acids. J lost 12 bases, V lost 6 bases, and 17 bases had no gene match. Looked up from germline, CDR1 is MNHEY and CDR2 is SVGEGT. The DNA of the CDR3 is TGTGCCAGCAGACGGGACGGGACTACCCTAGGGCATCAGTACTTC. This codes for CASRRDGTTLGHQYF.

In its sample, this clonotype was seen many times. This rearrangement joins TRBV6-1 to TRBJ1-2; 7 nucleotides align to TRBD1. Losses at the gene ends were 5 bases for V and 8 bases for J; bases not matched to a gene: 8. The V gene's germline CDR1 is MNHNS and CDR2 SASEGT. The CDR3 totals 13 residues. The CDR3 here is CASSWTGGSGYTF. In DNA form, the CDR3 reads TGTGCCAGCAGTTGGACAGGCGGATCGGGCTACACCTTC.

This chain links TRBV5-5 with TRBJ2-1; D is undetermined. The CDR3 runs to 14 residues. CDR1 and CDR2 from the germline V gene are SGHKS and YYEKEE (reference sequence). Trimming left V 4 bases short and J 3 bases short, with 11 bases between. In nucleotides, the CDR3 is TGTGCCAGCAGCCCCCGGGCCCTCTACAATGAGCAGTTCTTC. Translating it yields CASSPRALYNEQFF.

This clonotype was counted a few times. The rearrangement links TRBV4-1 to TRBJ2-7; D remains ambiguous. The CDR3 length is 16 residues. Germline V gene data show CDR1 as MGHRA and CDR2 as YSYEKL. The germline V and J ends were trimmed by 2 bases and 4 bases, with 18 bases remaining between them. For the CDR3, the DNA is TGCGCCAGCAGCCAAACCCTGGGGTTCAGTACGTACGAGCAGTACTTC. It specifies CASSQTLGFSTYEQYF.

The sample holds many counts of this clonotype. The J gene is TRBJ2-2, the V gene TRBV24-1; 9 bases map to TRBD1. Germline CDR1 KGHDR, CDR2 SFDVKD. The CDR3 loop spans 17 amino acids. V dropped 2 bases and J dropped 6; count of bases not matched to a gene: 9. The CDR3, as DNA: TGTGCCACCAGTGATTACGGGACAGGGTCGGGAGCCGGGGAGCTGTTTTTT. It encodes CATSDYGTGSGAGELFF.

As to this clonotype: A read error may produce the germline difference seen at one junction end. The chain combines TRBV30 with TRBJ1-5; D possibly corresponds to TRBD1 (6 bases). This CDR3 contains 13 residues. Germline V gene lookup returns CDR1 GTSNPN and CDR2 SVGIG (reference sequence). The CDR3 sequence: CAWSADRNQPQHF. The CDR3 DNA reads TGTGCCTGGAGTGCGGACAGAAATCAGCCGCAGCATTTT.

Ten or more counts support this clonotype. This sequence joins TRBV7-9 and TRBJ1-6; the D gene is possibly TRBD1 (5 bases). The V gene's germline CDR1 is SEHNR and CDR2 FQNEAQ (reference sequence). With 5 bases removed from V and 6 bases from J, the gap between germline ends came to 11 bases. The CDR3 covers 14 residues. The CDR3 is CASSLGAINSPLHF. CDR3 nucleotide sequence: TGTGCCAGCAGCCTAGGGGCAATTAATTCACCCCTCCACTTT.